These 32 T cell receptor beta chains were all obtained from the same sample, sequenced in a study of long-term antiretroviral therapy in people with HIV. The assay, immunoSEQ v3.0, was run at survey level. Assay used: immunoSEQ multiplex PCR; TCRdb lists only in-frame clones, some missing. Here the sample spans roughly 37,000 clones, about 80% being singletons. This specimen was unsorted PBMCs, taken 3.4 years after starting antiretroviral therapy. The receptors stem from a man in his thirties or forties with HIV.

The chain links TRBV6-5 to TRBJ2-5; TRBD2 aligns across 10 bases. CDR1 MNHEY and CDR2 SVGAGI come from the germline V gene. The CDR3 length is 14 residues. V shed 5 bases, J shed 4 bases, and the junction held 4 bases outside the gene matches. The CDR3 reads CASSALAGAETQYF. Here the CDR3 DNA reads TGTGCCAGCAGTGCCCTAGCGGGGGCAGAGACCCAGTACTTC.

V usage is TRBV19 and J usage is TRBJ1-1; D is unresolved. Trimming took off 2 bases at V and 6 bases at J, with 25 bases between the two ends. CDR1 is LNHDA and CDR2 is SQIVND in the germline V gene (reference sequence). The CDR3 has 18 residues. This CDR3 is CASSISFTEASEFAEAFF. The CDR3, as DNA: TGTGCCAGTAGTATATCGTTTACGGAGGCTAGCGAGTTTGCTGAAGCTTTCTTT.

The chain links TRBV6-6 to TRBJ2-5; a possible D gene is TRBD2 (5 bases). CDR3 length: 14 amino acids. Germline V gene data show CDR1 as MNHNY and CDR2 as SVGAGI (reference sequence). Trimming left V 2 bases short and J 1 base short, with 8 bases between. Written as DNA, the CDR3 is TGTGCCAGCAGTTACCCCGGACTCCAAGAGACCCAGTACTTC. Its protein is CASSYPGLQETQYF.

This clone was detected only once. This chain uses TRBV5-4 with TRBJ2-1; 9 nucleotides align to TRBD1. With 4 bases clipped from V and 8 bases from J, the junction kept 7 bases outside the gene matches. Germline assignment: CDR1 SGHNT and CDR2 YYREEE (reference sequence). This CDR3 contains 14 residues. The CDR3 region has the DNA TGTGCCAGCAGCCCCGGGACAGGGAGGGATGAGCAGTTCTTC. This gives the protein CASSPGTGRDEQFF.

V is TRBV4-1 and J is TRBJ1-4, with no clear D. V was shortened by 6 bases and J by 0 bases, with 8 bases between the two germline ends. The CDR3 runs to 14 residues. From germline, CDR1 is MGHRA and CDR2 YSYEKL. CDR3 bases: TGCGCCAGCAGTCCGGAGACAACTAATGAAAAACTGTTTTTT. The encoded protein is CASSPETTNEKLFF.

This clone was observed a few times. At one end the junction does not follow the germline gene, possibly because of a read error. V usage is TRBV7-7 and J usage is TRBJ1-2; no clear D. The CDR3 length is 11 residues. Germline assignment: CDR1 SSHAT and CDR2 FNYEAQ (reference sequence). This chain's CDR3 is CASSLAYGYTF. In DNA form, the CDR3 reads TGTGCTAGCAGCTTAGCCTATGGCTACACCTTC.

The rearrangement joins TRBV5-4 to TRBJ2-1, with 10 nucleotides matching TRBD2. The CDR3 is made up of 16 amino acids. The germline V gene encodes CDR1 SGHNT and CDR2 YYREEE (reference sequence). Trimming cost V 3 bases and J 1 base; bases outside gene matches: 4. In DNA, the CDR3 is TGTGCCAGCAGCTGGAAACTAGCGGGATCCTACAATGAGCAGTTCTTC. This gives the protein CASSWKLAGSYNEQFF.

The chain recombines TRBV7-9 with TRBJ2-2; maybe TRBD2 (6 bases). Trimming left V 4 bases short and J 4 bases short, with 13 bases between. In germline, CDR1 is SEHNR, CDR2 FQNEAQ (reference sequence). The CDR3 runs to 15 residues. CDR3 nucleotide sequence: TGTGCCAGCAGCTCCCCAGCGGGTTCCACCGGGGAGCTGTTTTTT. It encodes CASSSPAGSTGELFF.

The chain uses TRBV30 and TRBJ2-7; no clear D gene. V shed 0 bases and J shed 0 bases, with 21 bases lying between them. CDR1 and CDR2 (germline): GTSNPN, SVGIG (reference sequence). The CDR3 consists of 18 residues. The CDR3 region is CAWSVGTFAVPLSYEQYF. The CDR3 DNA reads TGTGCCTGGAGTGTAGGTACGTTTGCGGTTCCTCTCTCCTACGAGCAGTACTTC. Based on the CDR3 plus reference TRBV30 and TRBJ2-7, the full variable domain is SQTIHQWPATLVQPVGSPLSLECTVEGTSNPNLYWYRQAAGRGLQLLFYSVGIGQISSEVPQNLSASRPQDRQFILSSKKLLLSDSGFYLCAWSVGTFAVPLSYEQYFGPGTRLTVT.

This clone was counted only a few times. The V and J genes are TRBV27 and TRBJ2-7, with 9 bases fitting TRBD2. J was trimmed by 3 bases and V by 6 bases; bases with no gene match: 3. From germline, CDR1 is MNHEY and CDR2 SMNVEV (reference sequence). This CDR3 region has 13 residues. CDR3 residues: CASRYSGSYEQYF. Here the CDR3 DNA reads TGTGCCAGCAGATATAGCGGGAGCTACGAGCAGTACTTC.

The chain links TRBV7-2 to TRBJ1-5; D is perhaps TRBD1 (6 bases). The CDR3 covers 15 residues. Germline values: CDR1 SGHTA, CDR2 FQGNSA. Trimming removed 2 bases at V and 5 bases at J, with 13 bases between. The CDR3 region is CASSLKPGGYQPQHF. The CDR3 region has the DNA TGTGCCAGCAGCTTAAAACCGGGGGGCTATCAGCCCCAGCATTTT.

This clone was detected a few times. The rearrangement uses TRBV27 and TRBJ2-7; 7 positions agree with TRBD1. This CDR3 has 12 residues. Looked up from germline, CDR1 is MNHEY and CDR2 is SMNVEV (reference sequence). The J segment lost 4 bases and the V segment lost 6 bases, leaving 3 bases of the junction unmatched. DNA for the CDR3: TGTGCCAGCAGGGGACAGTCGTACGAGCAGTACTTC. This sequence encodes CASRGQSYEQYF.

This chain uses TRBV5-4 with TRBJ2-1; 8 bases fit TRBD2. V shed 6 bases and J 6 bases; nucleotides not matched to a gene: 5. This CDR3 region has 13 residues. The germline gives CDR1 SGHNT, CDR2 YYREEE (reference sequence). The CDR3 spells CASNRAGANEQFF. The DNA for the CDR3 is TGTGCCAGCAACCGAGCGGGAGCCAATGAGCAGTTCTTC.

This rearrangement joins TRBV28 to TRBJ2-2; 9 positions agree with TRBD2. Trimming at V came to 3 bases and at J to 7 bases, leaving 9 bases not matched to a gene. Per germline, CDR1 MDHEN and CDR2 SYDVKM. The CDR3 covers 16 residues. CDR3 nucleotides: TGTGCCAGCAGTTTTGCGGGAGCGGGAGGCAACGGGGAGCTGTTTTTT. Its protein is CASSFAGAGGNGELFF.

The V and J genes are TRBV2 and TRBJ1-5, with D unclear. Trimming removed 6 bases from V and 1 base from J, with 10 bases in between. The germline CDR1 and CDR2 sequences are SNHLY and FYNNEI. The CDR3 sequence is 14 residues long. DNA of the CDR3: TGTGCCAGCAGGTCGAGCCTAAGCAATCAGCCCCAGCATTTT. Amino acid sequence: CASRSSLSNQPQHF.

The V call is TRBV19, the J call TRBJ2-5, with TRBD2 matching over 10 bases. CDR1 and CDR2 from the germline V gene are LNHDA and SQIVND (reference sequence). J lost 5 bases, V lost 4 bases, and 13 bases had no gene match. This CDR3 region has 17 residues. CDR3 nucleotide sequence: TGTGCCAGTAGTAAAAAACATAGCGGGAGGAAAGGGGAGACCCAGTACTTC. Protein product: CASSKKHSGRKGETQYF.

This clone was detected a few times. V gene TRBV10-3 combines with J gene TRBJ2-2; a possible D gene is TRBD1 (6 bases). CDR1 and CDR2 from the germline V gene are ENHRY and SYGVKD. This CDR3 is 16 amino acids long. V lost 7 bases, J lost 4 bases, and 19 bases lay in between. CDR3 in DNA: TGTGCCATCAAGCCTTCAGGGGTTTGGAGCACCGGGGAGCTGTTTTTT. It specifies CAIKPSGVWSTGELFF.

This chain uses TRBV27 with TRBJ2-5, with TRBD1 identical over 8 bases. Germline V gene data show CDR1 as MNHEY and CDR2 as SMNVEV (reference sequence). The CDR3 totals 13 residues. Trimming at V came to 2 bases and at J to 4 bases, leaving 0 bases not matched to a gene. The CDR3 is CASSLQGAETQYF. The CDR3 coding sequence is TGTGCCAGCAGTTTACAGGGGGCAGAGACCCAGTACTTC.

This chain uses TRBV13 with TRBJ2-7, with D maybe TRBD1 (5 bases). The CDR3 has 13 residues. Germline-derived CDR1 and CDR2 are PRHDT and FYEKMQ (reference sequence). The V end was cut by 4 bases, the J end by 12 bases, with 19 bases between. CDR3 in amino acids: CASSSGQAPIGYF. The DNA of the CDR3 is TGTGCCAGCAGCTCCGGACAAGCCCCGATTGGGTACTTC.

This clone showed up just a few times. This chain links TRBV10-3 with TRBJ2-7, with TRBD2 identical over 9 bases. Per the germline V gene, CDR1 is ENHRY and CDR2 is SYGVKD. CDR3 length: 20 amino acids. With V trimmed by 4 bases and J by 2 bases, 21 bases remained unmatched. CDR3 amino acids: CAISAGSGSERSKVAYEQYF. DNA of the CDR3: TGTGCCATCAGTGCCGGTAGCGGGAGTGAACGATCGAAAGTGGCCTACGAGCAGTACTTC.

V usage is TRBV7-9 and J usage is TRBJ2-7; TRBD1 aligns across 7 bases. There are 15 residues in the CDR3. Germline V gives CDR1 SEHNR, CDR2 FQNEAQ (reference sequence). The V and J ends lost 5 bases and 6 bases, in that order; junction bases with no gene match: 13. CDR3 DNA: TGTGCCAGCAGCCCCTTATTTCCGGGACAGCTCGAGCAGTACTTC. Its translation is CASSPLFPGQLEQYF.

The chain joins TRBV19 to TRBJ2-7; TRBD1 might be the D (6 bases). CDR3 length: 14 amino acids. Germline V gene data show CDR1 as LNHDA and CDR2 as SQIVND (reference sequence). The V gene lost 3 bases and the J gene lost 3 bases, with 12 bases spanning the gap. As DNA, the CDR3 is TGTGCCAGTAGTATGGCCGGACAGCACTACGAGCAGTACTTC. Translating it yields CASSMAGQHYEQYF.

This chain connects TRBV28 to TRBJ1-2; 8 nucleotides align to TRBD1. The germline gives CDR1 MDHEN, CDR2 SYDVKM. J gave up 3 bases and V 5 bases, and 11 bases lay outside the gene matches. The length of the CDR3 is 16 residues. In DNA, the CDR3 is TGTGCCAGCAGTCCTTATTGGGGACAGGAGGACTATGGCTACACCTTC. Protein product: CASSPYWGQEDYGYTF.

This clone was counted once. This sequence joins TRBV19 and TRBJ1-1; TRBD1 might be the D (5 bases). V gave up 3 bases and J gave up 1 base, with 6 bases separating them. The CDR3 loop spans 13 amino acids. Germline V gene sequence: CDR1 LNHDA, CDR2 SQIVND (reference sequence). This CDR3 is CASSIGQNTEAFF. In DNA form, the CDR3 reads TGTGCCAGTAGTATCGGACAGAACACTGAAGCTTTCTTT.

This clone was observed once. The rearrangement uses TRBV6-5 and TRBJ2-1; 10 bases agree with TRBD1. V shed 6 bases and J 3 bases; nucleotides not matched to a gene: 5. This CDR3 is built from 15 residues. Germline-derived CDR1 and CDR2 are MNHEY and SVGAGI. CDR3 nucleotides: TGTGCCAGCAGCATGGACAGGGGGGTCTACAATGAGCAGTTCTTC. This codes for CASSMDRGVYNEQFF.

In DNA form, the CDR3 reads TGTGCCAGCAGCCGAAGACAGTCTAACTACACCTTC. Its translation: CASSRRQSNYTF. V gene TRBV7-2 combines with J gene TRBJ1-2; tentatively, D is TRBD1 (5 bases). V was pared by 5 bases and J by 10 bases, with 14 bases between. Germline V gene data show CDR1 as SGHTA and CDR2 as FQGNSA. The CDR3 contains 12 residues.

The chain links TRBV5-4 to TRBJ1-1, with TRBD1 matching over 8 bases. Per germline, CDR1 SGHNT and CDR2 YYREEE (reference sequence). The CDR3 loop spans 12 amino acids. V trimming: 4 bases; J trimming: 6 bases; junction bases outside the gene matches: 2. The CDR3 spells CASSPGQAEAFF. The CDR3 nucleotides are TGTGCCAGCAGCCCGGGACAGGCTGAAGCTTTCTTT.

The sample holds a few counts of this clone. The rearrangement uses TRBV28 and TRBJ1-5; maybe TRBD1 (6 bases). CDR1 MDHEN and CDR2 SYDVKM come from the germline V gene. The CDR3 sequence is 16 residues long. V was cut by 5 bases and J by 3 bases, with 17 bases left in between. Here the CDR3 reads CASSARGAGANQPQHF. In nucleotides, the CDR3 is TGTGCCAGCAGTGCAAGGGGAGCAGGGGCCAATCAGCCCCAGCATTTT.

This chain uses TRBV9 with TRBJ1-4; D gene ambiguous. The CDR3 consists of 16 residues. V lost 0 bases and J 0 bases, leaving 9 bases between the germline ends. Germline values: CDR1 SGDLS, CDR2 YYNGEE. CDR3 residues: CASSVGGKTTNEKLFF. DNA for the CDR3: TGTGCCAGCAGCGTAGGTGGAAAAACAACTAATGAAAAACTGTTTTTT.

CDR3 in amino acids: CASSNRLAGRSYNEQFF. In DNA, the CDR3 is TGTGCCAGCAGCAACCGACTAGCGGGACGCTCCTACAATGAGCAGTTCTTC. The chain employs TRBV7-9 and TRBJ2-1; 11 nucleotides align to TRBD2. V gave up 5 bases and J gave up 0 bases; unmatched junction bases: 6. Germline V gene sequence: CDR1 SEHNR, CDR2 FQNEAQ (reference sequence). This CDR3 contains 17 residues.

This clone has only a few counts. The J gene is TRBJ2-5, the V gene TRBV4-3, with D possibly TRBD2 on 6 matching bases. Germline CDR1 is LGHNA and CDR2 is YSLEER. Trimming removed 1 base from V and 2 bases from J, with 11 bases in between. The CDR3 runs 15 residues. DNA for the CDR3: TGCGCCAGCAGCCAAGGTTGGGACTCACAAGAGACCCAGTACTTC. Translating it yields CASSQGWDSQETQYF.

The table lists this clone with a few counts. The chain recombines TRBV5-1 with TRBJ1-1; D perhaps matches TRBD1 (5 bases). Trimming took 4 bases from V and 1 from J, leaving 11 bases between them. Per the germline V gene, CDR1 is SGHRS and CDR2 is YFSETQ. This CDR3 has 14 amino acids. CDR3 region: CASSPYTGNTEAFF. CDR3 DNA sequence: TGCGCCAGCAGCCCATACACAGGGAACACTGAAGCTTTCTTT.